This T cell receptor beta chain was obtained from a study of blood T cell repertoires in COVID-19. Sequencing was performed with immunoSEQ multiplex PCR; in TCRdb, only in-frame clones are kept and a portion is missing. The repertoire consists of a few hundred thousand clones, with about nine tenths occurring once and the leading ten covering under 3.5%. The CDR3 loop spans 17 amino acids. Between the trimmed V and J ends, which lost 1 base and 7 bases, there was a span of 17 bases. Germline V gene sequence: CDR1 SGHVS, CDR2 FQNEAQ. What was sequenced was peripheral blood. The clonotype comes from a woman in her twenties or thirties with active or convalescent COVID-19. The gene calls are TRBV7-8 and TRBJ1-6; D is unresolved. The CDR3 DNA follows: TGTGCCAGCAGCTTAGAATCAGGAGGACCGCGGAATTCACCCCTCCACTTT. Translating it yields CASSLESGGPRNSPLHF. Combining the CDR3 with reference TRBV7-8 and TRBJ1-6 gives the whole variable domain GAGVSQSPRYKVAKRGQDVALRCDPISGHVSLFWYQQALGQGPEFLTYFQNEAQLDKSGLPSDRFFAERPEGSVSTLKIQRTQQEDSAVYLCASSLESGGPRNSPLHFGNGTRLTVT.